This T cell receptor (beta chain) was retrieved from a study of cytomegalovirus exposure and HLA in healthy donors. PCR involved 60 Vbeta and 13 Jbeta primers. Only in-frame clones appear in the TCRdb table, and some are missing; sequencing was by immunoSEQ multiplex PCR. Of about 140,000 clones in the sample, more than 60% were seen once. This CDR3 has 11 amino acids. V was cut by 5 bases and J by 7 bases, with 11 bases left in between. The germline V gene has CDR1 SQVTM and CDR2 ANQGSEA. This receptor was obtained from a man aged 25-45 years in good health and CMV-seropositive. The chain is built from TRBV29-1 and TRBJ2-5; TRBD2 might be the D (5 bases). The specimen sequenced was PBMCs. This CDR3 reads CSVRGSGTQYF. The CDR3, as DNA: TGCAGCGTTCGGGGTTCAGGGACCCAGTACTTC.